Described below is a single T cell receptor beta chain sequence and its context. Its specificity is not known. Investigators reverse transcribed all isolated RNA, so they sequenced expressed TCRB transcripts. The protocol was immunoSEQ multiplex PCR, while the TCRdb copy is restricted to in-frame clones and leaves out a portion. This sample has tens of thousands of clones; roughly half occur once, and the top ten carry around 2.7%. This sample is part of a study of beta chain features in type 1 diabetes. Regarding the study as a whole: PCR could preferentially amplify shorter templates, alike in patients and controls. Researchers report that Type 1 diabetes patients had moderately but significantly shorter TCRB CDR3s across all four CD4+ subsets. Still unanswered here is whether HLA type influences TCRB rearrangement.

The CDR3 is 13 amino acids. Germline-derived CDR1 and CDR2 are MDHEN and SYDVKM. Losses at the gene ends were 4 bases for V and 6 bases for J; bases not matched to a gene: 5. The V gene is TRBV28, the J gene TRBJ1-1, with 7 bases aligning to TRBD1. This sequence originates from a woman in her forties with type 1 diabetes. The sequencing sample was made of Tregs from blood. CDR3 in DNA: TGTGCCAGCAGTTCACAGGGGACAGCTGAAGCTTTCTTT. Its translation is CASSSQGTAEAFF. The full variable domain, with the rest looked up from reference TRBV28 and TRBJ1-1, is DVKVTQSSRYLVKRTGEKVFLECVQDMDHENMFWYRQDPGLGLRLIYFSYDVKMKEKGDIPEGYSVSREKKERFSLILESASTNQTSMYLCASSSQGTAEAFFGQGTRLTVV.